Listed here are 18 T cell receptor beta chains from one sample, sequenced in a study of tumor-infiltrating lymphocytes in primary liver carcinoma. Making TCR beta cDNA involved roughly 0.55 ug total RNA and a constant-region primer. Sequencing libraries for TCR beta derived from three nested multiplex PCR rounds that used slightly modified ARM-PCR. The two initial PCR rounds, around 11 cycles each, used TRBV1-TRBV30 forward and C-beta reverse primers. MiXCR was run by TCRdb on the multiplex PCR reads, yielding one entry per CDR3 protein. Of about 120,000 distinct CDR3 sequences in the sample, nearly 70% were seen once. Between roughly 18 and 30 mg of unsorted bulk tissue served as the source from which RNA and DNA were co-extracted. Material: tumor-adjacent normal liver tissue. Receptors were obtained from a woman aged 60-70 years with primary liver carcinoma and hepatitis B virus infection.

Only one count was recorded for this clonotype. A much bigger clone sits one base away, suggesting this may be a read error. The genes are TRBV30 and TRBJ2-7; perhaps TRBD1 as D (5 bases). Germline V lookup: CDR1 GTSNPN, CDR2 SVGIG (reference sequence). CDR3 length equals 13 residues. CDR3 region: CAWSVQVGSQQDF. The CDR3 nucleotides read TGTGCCTGGAGTGTACAGGTCGGATCCCAGCAGGACTTC.

A word on this clonotype: A much larger clone differs from this one at a single base, so this may be a read error. The CDR3 DNA is TGCGCCAGCATCGAGACTAGCGGGACGAAAAACATTCAGTACTTC. It is translated as CASIETSGTKNIQYF. The V gene is TRBV5-1, the J gene TRBJ2-4, with 11 bases identical to TRBD2. This CDR3 spans 15 amino acids. CDR1 and CDR2 (germline): SGHRS, YFSETQ. Losses at the gene ends were 6 bases for V and 4 bases for J; bases not matched to a gene: 6. Looking up the rest from reference TRBV5-1 and TRBJ2-4 gives the full variable domain: KAGVTQTPRYLIKTRGQQVTLSCSPISGHRSVSWYQQTPGQGLQFLFEYFSETQRNKGNFPGRFSGRQFSNSRSEMNVSTLELGDSALYLCASIETSGTKNIQYFGAGTRLSVL.

This chain links TRBV28 with TRBJ2-2, with D possibly being TRBD1 or TRBD2 (6 bases each). This CDR3 spans 15 amino acids. The germline CDR1 and CDR2 sequences are MDHEN and SYDVKM. Trimming took off 8 bases at V and 4 bases at J, with 17 bases between the two ends. CDR3 amino acids: CASGIRGGGTGELFF. The CDR3 DNA reads TGTGCCAGCGGTATACGAGGGGGAGGCACCGGGGAGCTGTTTTTT.

About this clonotype itself: Here the CDR3 omits its conserved ending phenylalanine or tryptophan, so a read error is the likely source. It is unclear where the CDR3 begins or ends on the DNA, so no DNA is shown, and the CDR3 is as TCRdb lists it. This chain uses TRBV11-2 with TRBJ1-2; the table calls TRBD1, which could not be checked here. Including both end residues, the CDR3 is 14 amino acids long. In germline, CDR1 is SGHAT, CDR2 FQNNGV. The CDR3 is CVSSPQRGDRGHTI.

As for this clonotype: The CDR3 does not end in the conserved phenylalanine or tryptophan, so this is likely a read error. The chain links TRBV4-2 to TRBJ1-1, with a possible D match to TRBD1 (5 bases). Between the trimmed V and J ends, which lost 0 bases and 4 bases, there was a span of 15 bases. The CDR3 has 16 residues. Germline-derived CDR1 and CDR2 are LGHNA and YNFKEQ. In DNA, the CDR3 is TGTGCCAGCAGCCAAGATATGATAGGGCAGGGCACTGAAGCTTTCCTT. Encoded protein: CASSQDMIGQGTEAFL.

On this clonotype: The junction and the germline gene differ at one end; a read error may be behind it. The gene calls are TRBV29-1 and TRBJ1-2, with 9 bases matching TRBD1. In germline, CDR1 is SQVTM, CDR2 ANQGSEA. The CDR3 totals 12 residues. CDR3 sequence reads: CRVADRGYDYTF. In DNA, the CDR3 is TGCAGGGTTGCGGACAGGGGATATGACTACACCTTC.

This clonotype was seen at least ten times. The rearrangement joins TRBV5-5 to TRBJ2-5, with TRBD1 matching over 9 bases. With 3 bases clipped from V and 2 bases from J, the junction kept 5 bases outside the gene matches. The germline gives CDR1 SGHKS, CDR2 YYEKEE (reference sequence). This CDR3 has 15 amino acids. CDR3 residues: CASSWGQGGQETQYF. As DNA, the CDR3 is TGTGCCAGCAGCTGGGGACAGGGAGGGCAAGAGACCCAGTACTTC.

A word on this clonotype: This may arise from a read error, as a much more abundant clone is one base away. This rearrangement joins TRBV7-2 to TRBJ2-3; no clear D. V was clipped by 1 base and J by 2 bases, with 4 bases between them. Germline V gene data show CDR1 as SGHTA and CDR2 as FQGNSA. The CDR3 totals 13 residues. The CDR3 protein is CASSLVDTDTQYF. The CDR3 DNA reads as TGTGCCAGCAGCTTAGTGGACACAGATACGCAGTATTTT.

On this clonotype itself: A much larger clone is a single base away; this may be a read error. The chain links TRBV28 to TRBJ2-3; 13 bases are a match to TRBD2. V dropped 6 bases and J dropped 6; count of bases not matched to a gene: 15. The CDR3 totals 18 residues. Per germline, CDR1 MDHEN and CDR2 SYDVKM. CDR3 nucleotide sequence: TGTGCCAGCAGCTTAGCATCCACTAGCGGGAGGGCCCGGGATACGCAGTATTTT. This gives the protein CASSLASTSGRARDTQYF. Full variable domain (rest looked up from reference TRBV28 and TRBJ2-3): DVKVTQSSRYLVKRTGEKVFLECVQDMDHENMFWYRQDPGLGLRLIYFSYDVKMKEKGDIPEGYSVSREKKERFSLILESASTNQTSMYLCASSLASTSGRARDTQYFGPGTRLTVL.

About this clonotype: A much larger clone is a single base away; this may be a read error. This rearrangement joins TRBV7-9 to TRBJ2-1; TRBD2 is a possible D gene (5 bases). Trimming removed 3 bases at V and 8 bases at J, with 17 bases between. CDR1 is SEHNR, CDR2 FQNEAQ, per germline (reference sequence). CDR3 length equals 15 residues. Here the CDR3 reads CASSFRPRGSDEQFF. In nucleotides, the CDR3 is TGTGCCAGCAGCTTTCGTCCTAGAGGGAGTGATGAGCAGTTCTTC.

For this clonotype: A much larger clone lies one base from this, so it may be a read error. J is TRBJ2-6 and V is TRBV30, with no clear D. CDR1 is GTSNPN, CDR2 SVGIG, per germline (reference sequence). The CDR3 loop spans 15 amino acids. V lost 2 bases and J lost 2, with 10 bases in between. CDR3 DNA: TGTGCCTGGAGTATATTGGGAACTGGGGCCAACGTCCTGACTTTC. Its protein is CAWSILGTGANVLTF.

Turning to this clonotype: One end of the junction does not line up with germline, which may come from a read error. The chain combines TRBV6-1 with TRBJ2-7; D might be TRBD1 (6 bases). Germline-derived CDR1 and CDR2 are MNHNS and SASEGT. This CDR3 has 14 residues. CDR3 loop: CASNTGRWVGEQYF. The CDR3 DNA follows: TGTGCCAGCAATACAGGGAGATGGGTCGGCGAGCAGTACTTT.

Within the sample, this clonotype is medium-sized (0.01 to 0.1%). The chain couples TRBV6-6 to TRBJ1-1, with D possibly matching TRBD1 (6 bases). Germline V gene data show CDR1 as MNHNY and CDR2 as SVGAGI (reference sequence). CDR3 length: 13 residues. The V and J ends lost 6 bases and 4 bases respectively, with 12 bases between them. CDR3 nucleotide sequence: TGTGCCAGCAGCCTACAGGGACTCACTGAAGCTTTCTTT. Protein sequence: CASSLQGLTEAFF.

The chain joins TRBV11-2 to TRBJ2-7; 10 nucleotides match TRBD2. CDR1 is SGHAT, CDR2 FQNNGV, per germline. The CDR3 consists of 15 residues. This chain's CDR3 is CASSLESSGSGEQHV. DNA for the CDR3: TGTGCCAGCAGCTTAGAGTCTAGCGGGAGCGGCGAGCAGCACGTC.

This clonotype was seen a few times. The V gene is TRBV20-1, the J gene TRBJ2-3; possibly TRBD2 for D (5 bases). The ends were cut back, 4 bases at V and 6 bases at J, with 26 bases in the middle. Germline loops: CDR1 DFQATT, CDR2 SNEGSKA (reference sequence). The CDR3 is made up of 17 amino acids. The CDR3 DNA reads TGCAGTGCTACCAAACCCGAGGGTACCACTGTTATGGATACGCAGTATTTT. Its protein product is CSATKPEGTTVMDTQYF.

In the case of this clonotype: One end of the junction varies from germline; a read error may be responsible. CDR3 sequence (DNA): TGTGTCAGCAGTTTAGGGGGACAAGAGGCCCAGTACTTC. It translates to CVSSLGGQEAQYF. This chain links TRBV12-3 or TRBV12-4 with TRBJ2-5; possible D gene TRBD1, 6 bases. CDR3 length equals 13 residues.

The rearrangement uses TRBV28 and TRBJ2-4, with a weak D call TRBD2 (6 bases). Trimming shortened V by 4 bases and J by 9 bases, and 13 bases separated the two germline ends. This CDR3 contains 13 residues. From germline, CDR1 is MDHEN and CDR2 SYDVKM. The CDR3 DNA reads as TGTGCCAGCAGTTGGGATCCCGGGGGCATTCAGTACTTC. Protein product: CASSWDPGGIQYF.

This clonotype has ten or more counts. This chain links TRBV7-8 with TRBJ1-1; D gene ambiguous. The CDR3 loop spans 16 amino acids. Germline lookup yields CDR1 SGHVS and CDR2 FQNEAQ. Trimming pared 3 bases from V and 0 bases from J, leaving 14 bases between. In nucleotides, the CDR3 is TGTGCCAGCAGCTTTTTGGGAGGGAACCTGAACACTGAAGCTTTCTTT. This codes for CASSFLGGNLNTEAFF.